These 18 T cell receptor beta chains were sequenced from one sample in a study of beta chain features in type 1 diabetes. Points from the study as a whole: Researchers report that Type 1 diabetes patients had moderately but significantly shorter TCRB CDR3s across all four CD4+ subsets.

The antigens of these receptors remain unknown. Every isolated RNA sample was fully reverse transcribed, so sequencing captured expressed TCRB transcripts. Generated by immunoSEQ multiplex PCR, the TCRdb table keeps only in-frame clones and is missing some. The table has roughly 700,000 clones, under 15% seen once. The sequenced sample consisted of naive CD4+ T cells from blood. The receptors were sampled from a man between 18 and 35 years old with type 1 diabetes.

The CDR3 loop reads CASSPRSGGQRDTQYF. CDR3 nucleotides: TGTGCCAGCAGCCCCCGGAGCGGGGGGCAACGAGATACGCAGTATTTT. The V and J genes are TRBV7-2 and TRBJ2-3, with 9 bases aligning to TRBD2. Germline CDR1 reads SGHTA; CDR2 reads FQGNSA. This CDR3 region has 16 residues. Unmatched junction bases numbered 11, after V lost 5 bases and J lost 5 bases.

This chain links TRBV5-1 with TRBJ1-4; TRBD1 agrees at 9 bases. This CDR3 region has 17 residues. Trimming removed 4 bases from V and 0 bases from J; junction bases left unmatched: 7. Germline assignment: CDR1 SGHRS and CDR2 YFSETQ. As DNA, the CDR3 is TGCGCCAGCAGCCCCGGACAGGGGTCAACAACTAATGAAAAACTGTTTTTT. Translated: CASSPGQGSTTNEKLFF.

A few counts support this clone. The CDR3 nucleotides are TGTGCCAGCAGCCCAGGACTCCTCCCAGGGGGCACAGATACGCAGTATTTT. It yields the protein CASSPGLLPGGTDTQYF. The V gene is TRBV27, the J gene TRBJ2-3, with D perhaps TRBD1 (6 bases). Trimming removed 6 bases from V and 1 base from J, with 20 bases in between. Germline CDR1 reads MNHEY; CDR2 reads SMNVEV (reference sequence). This CDR3 spans 17 amino acids.

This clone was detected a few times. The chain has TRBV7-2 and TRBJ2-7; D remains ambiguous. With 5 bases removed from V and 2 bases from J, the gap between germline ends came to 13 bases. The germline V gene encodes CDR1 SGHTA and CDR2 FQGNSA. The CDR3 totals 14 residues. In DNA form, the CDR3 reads TGTGCCAGCAGCCCCGGACCAGATGCCTACGAGCAGTACTTC. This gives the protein CASSPGPDAYEQYF.

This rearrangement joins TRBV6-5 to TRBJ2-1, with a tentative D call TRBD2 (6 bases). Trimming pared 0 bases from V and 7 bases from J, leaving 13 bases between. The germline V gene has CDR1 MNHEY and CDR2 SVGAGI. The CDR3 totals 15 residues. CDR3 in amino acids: CASSYSLTGTNEQFF. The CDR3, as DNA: TGTGCCAGCAGTTACTCCCTCACCGGGACTAATGAGCAGTTCTTC.

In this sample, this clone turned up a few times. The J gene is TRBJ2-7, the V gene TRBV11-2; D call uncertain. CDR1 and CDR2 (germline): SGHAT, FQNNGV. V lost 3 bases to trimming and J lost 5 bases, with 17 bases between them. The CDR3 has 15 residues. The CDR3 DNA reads TGTGCCAGCAGCTTCAACGGGCCGCTCCGGGACGAGCAGTACTTC. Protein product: CASSFNGPLRDEQYF.

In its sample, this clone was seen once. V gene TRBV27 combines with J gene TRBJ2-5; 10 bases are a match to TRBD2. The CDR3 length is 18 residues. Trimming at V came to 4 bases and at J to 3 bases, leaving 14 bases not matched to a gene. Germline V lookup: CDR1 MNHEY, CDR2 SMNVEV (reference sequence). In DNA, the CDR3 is TGTGCCAGCAGTTCCACACCCTTCGGGAGCGGGGGGGAAGAGACCCAGTACTTC. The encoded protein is CASSSTPFGSGGEETQYF.

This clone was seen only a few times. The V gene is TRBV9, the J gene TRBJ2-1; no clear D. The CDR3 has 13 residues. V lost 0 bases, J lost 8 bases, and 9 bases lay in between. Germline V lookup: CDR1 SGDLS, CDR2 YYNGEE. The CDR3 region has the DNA TGTGCCAGCAGCGTAGGGGCTTTGGATGAGCAGTTCTTC. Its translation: CASSVGALDEQFF.

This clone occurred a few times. As DNA, the CDR3 is TGTGCCAGCAGGGGACAGGCAAATTCACCCCTCCACTTT. Its translation is CASRGQANSPLHF. The chain uses TRBV6-1 and TRBJ1-6; TRBD1 aligns across 8 bases. The germline gives CDR1 MNHNS, CDR2 SASEGT. J lost 7 bases, V lost 6 bases, and 2 bases had no gene match. The CDR3 is 13 amino acids.

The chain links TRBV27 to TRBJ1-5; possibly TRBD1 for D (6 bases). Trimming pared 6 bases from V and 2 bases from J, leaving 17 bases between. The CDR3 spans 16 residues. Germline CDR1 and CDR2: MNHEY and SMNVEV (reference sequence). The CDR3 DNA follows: TGTGCCAGCAGGCCCGCAGGGGTTCGGGGCAATCAGCCCCAGCATTTT. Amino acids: CASRPAGVRGNQPQHF.

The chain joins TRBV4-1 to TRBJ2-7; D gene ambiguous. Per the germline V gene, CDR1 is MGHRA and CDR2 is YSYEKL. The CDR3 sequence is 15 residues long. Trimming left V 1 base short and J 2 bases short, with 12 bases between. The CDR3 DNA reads TGCGCCAGCAGCCAAGTAGGTCTACCCACCTACGAGCAGTACTTC. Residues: CASSQVGLPTYEQYF.

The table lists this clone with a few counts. The CDR3 here is CASSHPSAGYEQYF. The CDR3 DNA reads as TGCGCCAGCAGCCATCCCTCTGCCGGCTACGAGCAGTACTTC. The gene calls are TRBV4-1 and TRBJ2-7; D is unclear. CDR3 length: 14 residues. Trimming cost V 3 bases and J 3 bases, with 12 bases left between them. From germline, CDR1 is MGHRA and CDR2 YSYEKL.

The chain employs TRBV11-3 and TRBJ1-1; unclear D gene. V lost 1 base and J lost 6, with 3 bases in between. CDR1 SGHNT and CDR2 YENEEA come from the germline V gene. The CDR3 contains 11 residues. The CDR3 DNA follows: TGTGCCAGCAGCTTAGGTCCTGAAGCTTTCTTT. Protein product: CASSLGPEAFF.

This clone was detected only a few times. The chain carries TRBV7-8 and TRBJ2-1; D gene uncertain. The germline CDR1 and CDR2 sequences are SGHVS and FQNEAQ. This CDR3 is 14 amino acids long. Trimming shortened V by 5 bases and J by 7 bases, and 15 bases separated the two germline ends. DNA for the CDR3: TGTGCCAGCAGCCCCGAACCGCTTAGTAATGAGCAGTTCTTC. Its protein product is CASSPEPLSNEQFF.

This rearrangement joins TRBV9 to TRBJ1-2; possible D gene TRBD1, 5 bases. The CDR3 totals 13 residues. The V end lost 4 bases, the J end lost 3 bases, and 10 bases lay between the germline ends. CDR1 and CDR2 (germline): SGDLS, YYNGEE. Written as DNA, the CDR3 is TGTGCCAGCAGCCTAACAGGCGACTATGGCTACACCTTC. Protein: CASSLTGDYGYTF.

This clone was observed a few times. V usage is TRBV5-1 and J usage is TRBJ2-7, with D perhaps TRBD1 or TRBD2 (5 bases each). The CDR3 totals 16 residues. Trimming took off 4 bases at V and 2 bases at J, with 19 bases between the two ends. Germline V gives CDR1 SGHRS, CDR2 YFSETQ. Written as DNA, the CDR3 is TGCGCCAGCAGCCCTCAAGCAGGGAGTGGGACCTACGAGCAGTACTTC. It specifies CASSPQAGSGTYEQYF.

The CDR3 loop is CAIRTEATEAFF. The CDR3 DNA sequence: TGTGCCATCAGGACAGAAGCCACTGAAGCTTTCTTT. The chain combines TRBV10-3 with TRBJ1-1; tentatively, D is TRBD1 (5 bases). Trimming removed 6 bases from V and 4 bases from J, with 9 bases in between. CDR1 is ENHRY and CDR2 is SYGVKD in the germline V gene. The CDR3 sequence is 12 residues long.

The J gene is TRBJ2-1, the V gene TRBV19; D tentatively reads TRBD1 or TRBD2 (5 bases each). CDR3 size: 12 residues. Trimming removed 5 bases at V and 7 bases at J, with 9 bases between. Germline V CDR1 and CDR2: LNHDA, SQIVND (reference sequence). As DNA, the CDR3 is TGTGCCAGTAGTCTGGGACGTAATGAGCAGTTCTTC. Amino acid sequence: CASSLGRNEQFF. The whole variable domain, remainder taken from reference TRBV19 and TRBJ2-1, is DGGITQSPKYLFRKEGQNVTLSCEQNLNHDAMYWYRQDPGQGLRLIYYSQIVNDFQKGDIAEGYSVSREKKESFPLTVTSAQKNPTAFYLCASSLGRNEQFFGPGTRLTVL.